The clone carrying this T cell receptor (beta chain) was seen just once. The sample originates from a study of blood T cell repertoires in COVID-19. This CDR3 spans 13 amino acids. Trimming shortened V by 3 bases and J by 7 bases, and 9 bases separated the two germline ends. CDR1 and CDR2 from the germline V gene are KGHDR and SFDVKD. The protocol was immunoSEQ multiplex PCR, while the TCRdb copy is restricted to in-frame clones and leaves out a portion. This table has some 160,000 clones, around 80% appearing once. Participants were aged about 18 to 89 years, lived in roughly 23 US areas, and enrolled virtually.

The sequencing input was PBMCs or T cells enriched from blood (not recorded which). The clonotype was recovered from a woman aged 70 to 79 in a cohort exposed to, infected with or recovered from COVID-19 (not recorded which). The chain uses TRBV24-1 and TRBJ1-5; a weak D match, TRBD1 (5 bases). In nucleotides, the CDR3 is TGTGCCACCAGTGATCGTGGGGGGCAGCCCCAGCATTTT. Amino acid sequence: CATSDRGGQPQHF.